This T cell receptor beta chain is from a study of cytomegalovirus exposure and HLA in healthy donors. Study-wide points: Accounts indicate the classifier identified cytomegalovirus status with strong specificity and sensitivity.

With regard to this clone: Antigen unknown.

Measured with immunoSEQ multiplex PCR; TCRdb has only the in-frame clones, and not every one. The data hold 160,000 or so clones, with around four fifths observed a single time. This CDR3 has 18 amino acids. Trimming cost V 0 bases and J 3 bases, with 20 bases left between them. Germline CDR1 LNHNV, CDR2 YYDKDF (reference sequence). The clonotype comes from a man younger than 40 in good health and CMV-seropositive. What was sequenced was PBMCs. This sequence joins TRBV15 and TRBJ1-1; tentatively, D is TRBD1 (5 bases). DNA for the CDR3: TGTGCCACCAGCAGAGATGGAGCAGGGTGGATTTTTGACACTGAAGCTTTCTTT. It yields the protein CATSRDGAGWIFDTEAFF.